These 14 T cell receptor beta chains came from one sample sequenced in a study of T-cell reconstitution after alpha-beta-depleted transplantation in children. Unique molecular identifiers were used to barcode this TCRbeta library. TCRdb analysed the PCR reads with MiXCR anew, one entry per CDR3 protein. This table has roughly 590,000 distinct CDR3 sequences, around 16% appearing once. The sample here was PBMCs from the stem cell graft donor, taken from the stem cell graft. These receptors were collected from a human donor who donated a stem cell graft to a child with acute myeloid leukemia.

This clonotype was seen many times. This chain uses TRBV7-2 with TRBJ2-1, with 12 bases identical to TRBD2. Trimming took 6 bases from V and 4 from J; bases not matched to a gene: 1. The CDR3 is 14 residues long. Germline V CDR1 and CDR2: SGHTA, FQGNSA. CDR3 loop: CASRTSGGYNEQFF. DNA for the CDR3: TGTGCCAGCAGGACTAGCGGGGGTTACAATGAGCAGTTCTTC.

This clonotype was seen many times. J is TRBJ1-5 and V is TRBV7-2, with 8 nucleotides matching TRBD1. The germline V gene has CDR1 SGHTA and CDR2 FQGNSA. The CDR3 totals 15 residues. V dropped 1 base and J dropped 4; count of bases not matched to a gene: 3. CDR3 sequence reads: CASSLGDRLNQPQHF. The DNA of the CDR3 is TGTGCCAGCAGCTTAGGGGACAGGTTGAATCAGCCCCAGCATTTT.

V is TRBV5-1 and J is TRBJ2-7; 10 bases line up with TRBD1. Germline values: CDR1 SGHRS, CDR2 YFSETQ. The V and J ends lost 4 bases and 3 bases, in that order; junction bases with no gene match: 7. The CDR3 covers 15 residues. In DNA, the CDR3 is TGCGCCAGCAGCCAGGACAGGGGGAGCATCTACGAGCAGTACTTC. Protein: CASSQDRGSIYEQYF.

The chain links TRBV6-1 to TRBJ2-2; 9 nucleotides line up with TRBD1. The CDR3 has 15 residues. The trim removed 6 bases at V and 3 bases at J, leaving 5 bases unmatched. Germline assignment: CDR1 MNHNS and CDR2 SASEGT. The CDR3 protein is CASSLTGGHTGELFF. DNA for the CDR3: TGTGCCAGCAGCTTGACAGGGGGACACACCGGGGAGCTGTTTTTT.

This chain joins TRBV7-9 and TRBJ2-1; 8 bases align to TRBD1. V shed 0 bases and J 7 bases; nucleotides not matched to a gene: 5. The CDR3 spans 15 residues. CDR1 is SEHNR and CDR2 is FQNEAQ in the germline V gene (reference sequence). CDR3 coding DNA: TGTGCCAGCAGCTTAGCTGTCAGGGGGCGGAATGAGCAGTTCTTC. Translation: CASSLAVRGRNEQFF. Based on the CDR3 plus reference TRBV7-9 and TRBJ2-1, the full variable domain is DTGVSQNPRHKITKRGQNVTFRCDPISEHNRLYWYRQTLGQGPEFLTYFQNEAQLEKSRLLSDRFSAERPKGSFSTLEIQRTEQGDSAMYLCASSLAVRGRNEQFFGPGTRLTVL.

The V and J genes are TRBV18 and TRBJ1-5, with TRBD1 matching over 7 bases. V trimming: 2 bases; J trimming: 7 bases; junction bases outside the gene matches: 14. The CDR3 runs 17 residues. Germline loops: CDR1 KGHSH, CDR2 LQKENI. The CDR3 spells CASSPWGELQGRQPQHF. CDR3 in DNA: TGTGCCAGCTCACCATGGGGGGAACTACAGGGGCGGCAGCCCCAGCATTTT.

V is TRBV6-1 and J is TRBJ2-6, with D possibly being TRBD1 (6 bases). This CDR3 comprises 15 residues. The V end lost 5 bases, the J end lost 3 bases, and 11 bases lay between the germline ends. Germline V gene data show CDR1 as MNHNS and CDR2 as SASEGT. The CDR3 sequence: CASSHQGIGANVLTF. The DNA of the CDR3 is TGTGCCAGCAGTCATCAGGGGATTGGGGCCAACGTCCTGACTTTC.

V is TRBV3-1 and J is TRBJ2-3; 7 nucleotides match TRBD2. The germline gives CDR1 LGHDT, CDR2 YNNKEL (reference sequence). The junction had 12 bases not matched to a gene; V was cut back by 0 bases and J by 6 bases. The CDR3 length is 17 residues. The CDR3 DNA reads TGTGCCAGCAGCCAAGATGTGGCGGGGGTGAGATGGGATACGCAGTATTTT. Residues: CASSQDVAGVRWDTQYF.

This clonotype came up a few times. The V call is TRBV20-1, the J call TRBJ2-1; TRBD2 aligns across 11 bases. The CDR3 spans 17 residues. Trimming took 2 bases from V and 0 from J; bases not matched to a gene: 6. Looked up from germline, CDR1 is DFQATT and CDR2 is SNEGSKA (reference sequence). Written as DNA, the CDR3 is TGCAGTGCTAGAAGTAGCGGGGGGGCCGGCTCCTACAATGAGCAGTTCTTC. Its protein is CSARSSGGAGSYNEQFF.

At least ten counts were recorded for this clonotype. This chain links TRBV29-1 with TRBJ1-1; maybe TRBD1 (5 bases). CDR3 size: 14 residues. CDR1 SQVTM and CDR2 ANQGSEA come from the germline V gene. Trimming took 7 bases from V and 6 from J, leaving 21 bases between them. The CDR3 loop reads CSAQKTNRGSEAFF. CDR3 DNA sequence: TGCAGCGCCCAAAAAACCAACCGGGGCTCTGAAGCTTTCTTT.

The sample holds a few counts of this clonotype. The chain carries TRBV5-1 and TRBJ2-7; perhaps TRBD2 as D (6 bases). V was shortened by 5 bases and J by 3 bases, with 12 bases between the two germline ends. This CDR3 is 13 amino acids long. The germline V gene has CDR1 SGHRS and CDR2 YFSETQ. In DNA form, the CDR3 reads TGCGCCAGCAGTGGGGAGGTCGACTACGAGCAGTACTTC. Amino acids: CASSGEVDYEQYF.

This clonotype has at least ten counts. The chain carries TRBV29-1 and TRBJ2-5; the match to TRBD2 covers 9 bases. Germline V gene sequence: CDR1 SQVTM, CDR2 ANQGSEA. The V segment lost 4 bases and the J segment 5 bases; nucleotides outside the gene matches: 8. The CDR3 loop spans 14 amino acids. The CDR3 sequence: CSVAGAGGLETQYF. In DNA form, the CDR3 reads TGCAGCGTTGCGGGCGCGGGGGGGCTGGAGACCCAGTACTTC. Together with reference TRBV29-1 and TRBJ2-5, the CDR3 gives the full variable domain: SAVISQKPSRDICQRGTSLTIQCQVDSQVTMMFWYRQQPGQSLTLIATANQGSEATYESGFVIDKFPISRPNLTFSTLTVSNMSPEDSSIYLCSVAGAGGLETQYFGPGTRLLVL.

This clonotype was detected ten times or more. The CDR3 loop is CASSLDRGSYGYTF. CDR3 DNA sequence: TGTGCCAGCAGCTTAGACAGGGGCAGCTATGGCTACACCTTC. The rearrangement links TRBV7-2 to TRBJ1-2, with 7 positions matching TRBD1. V lost 1 base and J lost 4; bases outside the gene matches: 3. The germline CDR1 and CDR2 sequences are SGHTA and FQGNSA. The CDR3 runs to 14 residues.

This clonotype was observed many times. The rearrangement uses TRBV20-1 and TRBJ1-5; 7 bases match TRBD1. The CDR3 spans 14 residues. Trimming took 3 bases from V and 3 from J; bases not matched to a gene: 5. Germline CDR1 is DFQATT and CDR2 is SNEGSKA (reference sequence). CDR3 sequence reads: CSASGGQYNQPQHF. The CDR3 DNA follows: TGCAGTGCTAGTGGGGGACAGTACAATCAGCCCCAGCATTTT.